These 3 T cell receptor beta chains were all obtained from the same sample, sequenced in a study of shared T cell receptors in the human thymus. Produced via immunoSEQ multiplex PCR; TCRdb's table is partial and in-frame only. The sample records under 450,000 clones, 95% being singletons. The sample was thymocytes. Receptors were obtained from a human donor.

The V gene is TRBV11-2, the J gene TRBJ1-1, with a weak D call TRBD1 (5 bases). The CDR3 runs to 17 residues. Germline lookup yields CDR1 SGHAT and CDR2 FQNNGV. V was clipped by 0 bases and J by 4 bases, with 18 bases between them. CDR3 in DNA: TGTGCCAGCAGCTTAGAGTCCGGGGACCCTATCCGCACTGAAGCTTTCTTT. It is translated as CASSLESGDPIRTEAFF.

The genes are TRBV6-5 and TRBJ1-3; no clear D. This CDR3 spans 15 amino acids. The V and J ends lost 6 bases and 8 bases respectively, with 20 bases between them. CDR1 and CDR2 (germline): MNHEY, SVGAGI. CDR3 sequence reads: CASRSGESSLHTIYF. CDR3 nucleotide sequence: TGTGCCAGCAGGTCCGGGGAAAGCTCTCTACACACCATATATTTT.

The chain has TRBV10-1 and TRBJ2-1, with 12 bases lining up with TRBD1. This CDR3 has 20 amino acids. After removal of 0 bases from V and 4 bases from J, the junction contained 13 bases not matched to a gene. The V gene's germline CDR1 is WNHNN and CDR2 SYGVQD (reference sequence). The CDR3: CASSESTLGQGASVYNEQFF. CDR3 nucleotide sequence: TGCGCCAGCAGTGAGTCGACTCTGGGACAGGGGGCTTCGGTATACAATGAGCAGTTCTTC.